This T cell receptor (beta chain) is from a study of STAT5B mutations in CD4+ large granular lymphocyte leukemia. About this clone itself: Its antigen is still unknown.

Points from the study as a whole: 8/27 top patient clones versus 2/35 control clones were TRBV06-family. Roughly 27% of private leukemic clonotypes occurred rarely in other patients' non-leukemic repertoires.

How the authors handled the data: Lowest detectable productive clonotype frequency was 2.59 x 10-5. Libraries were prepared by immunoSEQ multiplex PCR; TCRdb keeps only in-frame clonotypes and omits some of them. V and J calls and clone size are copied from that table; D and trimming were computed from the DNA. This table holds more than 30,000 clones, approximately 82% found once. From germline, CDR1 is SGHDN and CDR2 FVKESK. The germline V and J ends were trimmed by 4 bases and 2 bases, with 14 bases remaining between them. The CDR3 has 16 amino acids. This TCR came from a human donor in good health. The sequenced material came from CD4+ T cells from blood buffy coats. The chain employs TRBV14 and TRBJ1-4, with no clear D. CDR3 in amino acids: CASSLLGSGTNEKLFF. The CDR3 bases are TGTGCCAGCAGCCTCCTTGGCTCCGGCACTAATGAAAAACTGTTTTTT.